This is a list of T cell receptor beta chains from one sample in a study of blood T cell repertoires in COVID-19. The assay was immunoSEQ multiplex PCR, and TCRdb's table has in-frame clones only and misses some. The table lists around 340,000 clones, about four fifths of them singletons. Sequenced: peripheral blood. These receptors were taken from a man between 25 and 39 years old with active or convalescent COVID-19. Each CDR3 is given with its conserved first and last residue. D genes are given only for firm matches. Clone size is given for some rows only: seen once, a few or many times, or a class if the clone is expanded.

CDR3 protein	CDR3 DNA	J gene	V gene	clone size	D gene
CSVDKSTRVAGELHEQFF	TGCAGCGTTGATAAATCCACTAGAGTAGCGGGAGAATTACATGAGCAGTTCTTC	TRBJ2-1	TRBV29-1	.	TRBD2
CSVQREGRGELFF	TGCAGCGTCCAGCGGGAGGGGCGCGGGGAGCTGTTTTTT	TRBJ2-2	TRBV29-1	.	TRBD2
CATSDLRDTELYEQYF	TGTGCCACCAGTGATTTGCGGGATACCGAACTCTACGAGCAGTACTTC	TRBJ2-7	TRBV24-1	.	.
CASSSGTGGNIQYF	TGTGCCAGCAGCTCCGGGACAGGAGGAAACATTCAGTACTTC	TRBJ2-4	TRBV6-4	.	TRBD1
CASSSTYSYEQYF	TGTGCCAGCAGCTCAACTTACTCCTACGAGCAGTACTTC	TRBJ2-7	TRBV7-2	.	.
CASSRGLFSETQYF	TGCGCCAGCAGCCGAGGACTTTTCTCGGAGACCCAGTACTTC	TRBJ2-5	TRBV4-1	.	.
CASSQDQRQGSGYTF	TGTGCCAGCAGCCAAGATCAGCGACAGGGTAGTGGCTACACCTTC	TRBJ1-2	TRBV4-2	.	TRBD1
CASSLPSLRYQETQYF	TGTGCCAGCAGCTTACCCTCCCTCCGGTACCAAGAGACCCAGTACTTC	TRBJ2-5	TRBV7-8	.	.
CASSEPPNNEQFF	TGTGCCAGCAGTGAACCCCCCAACAATGAGCAGTTCTTC	TRBJ2-1	TRBV2	.	.
CSASTSSGSTGYEQYF	TGCAGTGCTAGTACTTCTAGCGGGAGTACGGGCTACGAGCAGTACTTC	TRBJ2-7	TRBV20-1	.	TRBD2
CASSQDRAASGNTIYF	TGCGCCAGCAGCCAAGACAGGGCAGCCTCTGGAAACACCATATATTTT	TRBJ1-3	TRBV5-1	.	TRBD1
CASSSPSSAHEQYF	TGTGCCAGCAGCTCACCTTCTAGCGCGCACGAGCAGTACTTC	TRBJ2-7	TRBV7-9	.	.
CASSYGVQPANTEAFF	TGTGCCAGCAGTTATGGAGTCCAACCGGCGAACACTGAAGCTTTCTTT	TRBJ1-1	TRBV5-5	once	.
CASSAPIRDRGYEQYF	TGTGCCAGCAGCGCGCCAATCCGGGACAGGGGTTACGAGCAGTACTTC	TRBJ2-7	TRBV21-1	.	.
CATSAAGGSYEQYF	TGTGCCACCAGTGCGGCAGGAGGCTCCTACGAGCAGTACTTC	TRBJ2-7	TRBV24-1	.	.
CASSSQAPRLSGYTF	TGTGCCAGCAGTTCTCAGGCCCCCCGGTTGAGTGGCTACACCTTC	TRBJ1-2	TRBV27	few	.
CSASLPAGIDEQFF	TGCAGTGCTAGTCTGCCAGCGGGGATAGATGAGCAGTTCTTC	TRBJ2-1	TRBV20-1	.	TRBD2
CASSPGQGAVAEKLFF	TGTGCCAGCAGCCCAGGACAGGGGGCGGTAGCTGAAAAACTGTTTTTT	TRBJ1-4	TRBV5-4	.	TRBD1
CASSLGLAGGGTYEQYF	TGTGCCAGCAGCTTGGGACTAGCGGGAGGTGGAACCTACGAGCAGTACTTC	TRBJ2-7	TRBV5-5	.	TRBD2
CASSSRLAGGLGEQFF	TGTGCCAGCAGCTCTAGACTAGCGGGAGGTTTGGGGGAGCAGTTCTTC	TRBJ2-1	TRBV11-3	.	TRBD2